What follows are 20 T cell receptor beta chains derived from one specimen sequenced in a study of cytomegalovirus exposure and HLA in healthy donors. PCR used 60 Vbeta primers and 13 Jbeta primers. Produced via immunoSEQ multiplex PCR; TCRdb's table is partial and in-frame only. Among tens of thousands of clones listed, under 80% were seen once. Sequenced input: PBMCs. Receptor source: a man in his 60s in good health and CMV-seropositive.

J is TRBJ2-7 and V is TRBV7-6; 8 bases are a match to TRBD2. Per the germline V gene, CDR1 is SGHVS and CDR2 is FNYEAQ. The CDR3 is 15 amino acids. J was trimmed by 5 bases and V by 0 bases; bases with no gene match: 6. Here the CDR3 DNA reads TGTGCCAGCAGCTTAGCTTACAGCGGGAGCGACGAGCAGTACTTC. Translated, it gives CASSLAYSGSDEQYF.

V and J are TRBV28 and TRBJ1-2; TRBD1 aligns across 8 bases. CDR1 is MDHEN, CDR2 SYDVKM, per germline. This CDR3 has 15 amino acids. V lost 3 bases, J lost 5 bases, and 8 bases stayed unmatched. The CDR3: CASSLYSGGAYGYTF. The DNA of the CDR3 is TGTGCCAGCAGTTTGTACTCAGGGGGCGCTTATGGCTACACCTTC.

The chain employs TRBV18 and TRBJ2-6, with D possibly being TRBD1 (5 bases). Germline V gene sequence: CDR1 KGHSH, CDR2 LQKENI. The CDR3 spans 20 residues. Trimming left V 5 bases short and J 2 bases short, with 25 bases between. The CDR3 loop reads CASSSPGLRFPTAGANVLTF. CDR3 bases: TGTGCCAGCTCATCCCCAGGGCTCAGGTTCCCAACGGCTGGGGCCAACGTCCTGACTTTC.

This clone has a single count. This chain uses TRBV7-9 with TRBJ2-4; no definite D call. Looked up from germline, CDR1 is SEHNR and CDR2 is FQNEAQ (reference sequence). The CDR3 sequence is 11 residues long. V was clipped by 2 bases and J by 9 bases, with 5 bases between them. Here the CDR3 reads CASSLSGIQYF. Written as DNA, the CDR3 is TGTGCCAGCAGCTTATCGGGCATTCAGTACTTC. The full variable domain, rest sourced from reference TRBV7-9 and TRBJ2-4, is DTGVSQNPRHKITKRGQNVTFRCDPISEHNRLYWYRQTLGQGPEFLTYFQNEAQLEKSRLLSDRFSAERPKGSFSTLEIQRTEQGDSAMYLCASSLSGIQYFGAGTRLSVL.

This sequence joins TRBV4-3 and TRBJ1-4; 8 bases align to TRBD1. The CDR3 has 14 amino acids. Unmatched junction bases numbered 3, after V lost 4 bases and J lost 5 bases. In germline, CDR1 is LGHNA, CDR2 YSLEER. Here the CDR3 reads CASSRTGGNEKLFF. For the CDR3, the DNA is TGCGCCAGCAGCCGTACAGGGGGGAATGAAAAACTGTTTTTT.

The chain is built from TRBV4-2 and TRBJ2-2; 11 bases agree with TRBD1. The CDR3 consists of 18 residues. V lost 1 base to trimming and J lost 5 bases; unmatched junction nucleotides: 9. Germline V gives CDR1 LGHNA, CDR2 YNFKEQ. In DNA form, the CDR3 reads TGTGCCAGCAGCCAAGGGACAGGGGGCACACCCTGGACCGGGGAGCTGTTTTTT. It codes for CASSQGTGGTPWTGELFF.

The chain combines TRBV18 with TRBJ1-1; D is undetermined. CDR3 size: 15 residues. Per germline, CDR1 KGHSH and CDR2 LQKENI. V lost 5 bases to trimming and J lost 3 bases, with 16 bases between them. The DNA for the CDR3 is TGTGCCAGCTCATCAGCGTTATTCCGGGACACTGAAGCTTTCTTT. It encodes CASSSALFRDTEAFF.

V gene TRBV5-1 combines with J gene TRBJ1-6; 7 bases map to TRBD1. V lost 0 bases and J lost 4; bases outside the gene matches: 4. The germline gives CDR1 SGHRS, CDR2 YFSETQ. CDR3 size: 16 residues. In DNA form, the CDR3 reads TGCGCCAGCAGCTTGGAAGGACAGGTGTATAATTCACCCCTCCACTTT. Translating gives CASSLEGQVYNSPLHF.

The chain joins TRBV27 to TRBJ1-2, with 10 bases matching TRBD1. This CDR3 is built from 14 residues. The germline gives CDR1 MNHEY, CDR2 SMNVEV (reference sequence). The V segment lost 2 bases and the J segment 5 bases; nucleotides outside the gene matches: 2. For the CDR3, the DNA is TGTGCCAGCAGTTTAAAGGGACAGGGGTATGGCTACACCTTC. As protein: CASSLKGQGYGYTF.

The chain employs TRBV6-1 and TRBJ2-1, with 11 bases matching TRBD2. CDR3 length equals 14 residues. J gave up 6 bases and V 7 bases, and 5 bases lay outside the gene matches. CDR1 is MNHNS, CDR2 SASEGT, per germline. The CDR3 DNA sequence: TGTGCCAGCAAGCTAGCGGGAGGAGGCAATGAGCAGTTCTTC. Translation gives CASKLAGGGNEQFF.

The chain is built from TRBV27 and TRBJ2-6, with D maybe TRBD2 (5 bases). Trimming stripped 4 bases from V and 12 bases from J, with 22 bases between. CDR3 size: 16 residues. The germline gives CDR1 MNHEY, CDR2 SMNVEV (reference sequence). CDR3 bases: TGTGCCAGCAGTTGGGTGTCGAGTAGAACCCGGGGCGTCCTGACTTTC. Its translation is CASSWVSSRTRGVLTF.

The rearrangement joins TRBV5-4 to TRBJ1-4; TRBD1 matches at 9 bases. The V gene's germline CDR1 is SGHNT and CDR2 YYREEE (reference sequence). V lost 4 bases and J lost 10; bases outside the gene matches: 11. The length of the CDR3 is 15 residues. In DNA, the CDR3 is TGTGCCAGCAGCGGGTCCGGGACAGGGTTGGGAAAACTGTTTTTT. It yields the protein CASSGSGTGLGKLFF.

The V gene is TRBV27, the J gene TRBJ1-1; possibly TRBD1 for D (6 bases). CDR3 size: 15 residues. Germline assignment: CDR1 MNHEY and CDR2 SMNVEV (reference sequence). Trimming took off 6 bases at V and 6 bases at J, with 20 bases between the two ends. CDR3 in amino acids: CASRPRDKIEPEAFF. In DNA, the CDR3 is TGTGCCAGCAGACCTAGGGACAAAATCGAACCTGAAGCTTTCTTT.

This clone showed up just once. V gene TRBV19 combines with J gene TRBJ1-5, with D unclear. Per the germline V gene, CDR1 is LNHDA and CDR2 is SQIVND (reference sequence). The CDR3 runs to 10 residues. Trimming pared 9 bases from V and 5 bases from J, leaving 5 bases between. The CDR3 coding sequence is TGTGCCAGCAATGATCAGCCCCAGCATTTT. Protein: CASNDQPQHF.

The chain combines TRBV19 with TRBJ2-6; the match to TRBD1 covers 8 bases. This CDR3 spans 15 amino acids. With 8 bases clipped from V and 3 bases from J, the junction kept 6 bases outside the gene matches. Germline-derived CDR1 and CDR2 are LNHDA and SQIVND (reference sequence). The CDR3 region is CASGFTGGGANVLTF. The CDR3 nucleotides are TGTGCCAGTGGATTCACAGGGGGTGGGGCCAACGTCCTGACTTTC.

The CDR3 coding sequence is TGTGCCAGCAAGGGGGGGGCTCTAGCTAACTATGGCTACACCTTC. This sequence encodes CASKGGALANYGYTF. The V and J genes are TRBV27 and TRBJ1-2; a weak D match, TRBD1 (6 bases). The CDR3 length is 15 residues. Trimming left V 7 bases short and J 0 bases short, with 15 bases between. Germline lookup yields CDR1 MNHEY and CDR2 SMNVEV (reference sequence).

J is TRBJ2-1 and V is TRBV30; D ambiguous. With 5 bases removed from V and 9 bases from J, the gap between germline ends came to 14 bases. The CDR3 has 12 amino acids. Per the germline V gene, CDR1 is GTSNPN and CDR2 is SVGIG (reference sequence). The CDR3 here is CAWDLDRGEQFF. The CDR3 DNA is TGTGCCTGGGATCTAGATCGCGGTGAGCAGTTCTTC.

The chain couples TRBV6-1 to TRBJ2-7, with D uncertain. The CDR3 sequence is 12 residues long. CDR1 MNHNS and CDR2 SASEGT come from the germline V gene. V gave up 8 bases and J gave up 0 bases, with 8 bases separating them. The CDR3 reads CASLGPSYEQYF. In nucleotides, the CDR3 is TGTGCCAGCTTGGGCCCCTCCTACGAGCAGTACTTC.

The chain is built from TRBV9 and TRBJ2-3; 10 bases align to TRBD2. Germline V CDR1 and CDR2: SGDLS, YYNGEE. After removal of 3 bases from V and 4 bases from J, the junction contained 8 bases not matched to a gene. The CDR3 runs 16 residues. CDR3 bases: TGTGCCAGCAGCGCGGGGCTAGCGGGAGTGTCAGATACGCAGTATTTT. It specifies CASSAGLAGVSDTQYF.

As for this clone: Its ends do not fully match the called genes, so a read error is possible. The CDR3 reads CSSSLGLAGGRVVGNEQFF. In DNA, the CDR3 is TGTTCCAGCAGCTTAGGACTAGCGGGAGGCAGAGTAGTCGGCAATGAGCAGTTCTTC. The chain joins TRBV7-9 to TRBJ2-1; 14 bases align to TRBD2. Germline loops: CDR1 SEHNR, CDR2 FQNEAQ (reference sequence). This CDR3 spans 19 amino acids.